This passage covers 25 T cell receptor beta chains from one sample sequenced in a study. The sorted Tregs were CD4+CD25+CD127-/low cells. In TCRdb, the 5' RACE reads were re-called with MiXCR into one record per CDR3 protein. The table records approximately 12,000 distinct CDR3 sequences, roughly 51% of them present only once. Sequenced: tumor-infiltrating Tregs sorted from the breast tumor. These receptors were obtained from a female donor with breast cancer.

The CDR3 here is CSAHTGGKDGYTF. The CDR3 DNA is TGCAGTGCCCACACAGGGGGCAAAGATGGCTACACCTTC. The genes are TRBV20-1 and TRBJ1-2; TRBD1 aligns across 9 bases. CDR1 DFQATT and CDR2 SNEGSKA come from the germline V gene (reference sequence). The length of the CDR3 is 13 residues. V gave up 6 bases and J gave up 6 bases; unmatched junction bases: 8.

CDR3 coding DNA: TGCAGTGCTAGGCTAGCGGGAGATGTCACCGGGGAGCTGTTTTTT. It yields the protein CSARLAGDVTGELFF. The chain combines TRBV20-1 with TRBJ2-2; 10 bases match TRBD2. With 3 bases clipped from V and 4 bases from J, the junction kept 5 bases outside the gene matches. Germline values: CDR1 DFQATT, CDR2 SNEGSKA (reference sequence). The CDR3 runs to 15 residues.

The rearrangement uses TRBV29-1 and TRBJ2-1; tentatively, D is TRBD2 (6 bases). In germline, CDR1 is SQVTM, CDR2 ANQGSEA. CDR3 length: 11 residues. V was shortened by 7 bases and J by 4 bases, with 8 bases between the two germline ends. The CDR3 DNA sequence: TGCAGCGGGGCGGGGTACAATGAGCAGTTCTTC. Encoded protein: CSGAGYNEQFF.

The chain couples TRBV25-1 to TRBJ2-2; D may be TRBD2 (6 bases). The CDR3 is 17 amino acids. Germline values: CDR1 MGHDK, CDR2 SYGVNS. Trimming took off 8 bases at V and 4 bases at J, with 23 bases between the two ends. The CDR3 nucleotides are TGTGCCAGCGCTACTAACCCCGGTCGGGGGTCCACCGGGGAGCTGTTTTTT. Translated: CASATNPGRGSTGELFF. The full variable domain, with the rest looked up from reference TRBV25-1 and TRBJ2-2, is EADIYQTPRYLVIGTGKKITLECSQTMGHDKMYWYQQDPGMELHLIHYSYGVNSTEKGDLSSESTVSRIRTEHFPLTLESARPSHTSQYLCASATNPGRGSTGELFFGEGSRLTVL.

This clonotype occurred a few times. The rearrangement joins TRBV29-1 to TRBJ2-1; possibly TRBD1 or TRBD2 for D (5 bases each). In germline, CDR1 is SQVTM, CDR2 ANQGSEA. V lost 6 bases, J lost 15 bases, and 24 bases lay in between. CDR3 length equals 13 residues. CDR3 residues: CSVRSDSWDLMFF. The CDR3 coding sequence is TGCAGCGTCAGGAGCGACAGCTGGGACCTAATGTTCTTC.

The V call is TRBV20-1, the J call TRBJ1-5; D perhaps matches TRBD1 (5 bases). V lost 6 bases to trimming and J lost 3 bases, with 18 bases between them. The germline V gene encodes CDR1 DFQATT and CDR2 SNEGSKA (reference sequence). This CDR3 is built from 15 residues. This CDR3 reads CSAPDSAMVNQPQHF. CDR3 in DNA: TGCAGTGCCCCCGACAGTGCCATGGTCAATCAGCCCCAGCATTTT.

CDR3 protein: CASSPRGAYEQYF. Here the CDR3 DNA reads TGTGCCAGCAGTCCTCGGGGCGCCTACGAGCAGTACTTC. V gene TRBV27 combines with J gene TRBJ2-7, with D perhaps TRBD1 or TRBD2 (5 bases each). This CDR3 region has 13 residues. CDR1 is MNHEY and CDR2 is SMNVEV in the germline V gene (reference sequence). Trimming took off 5 bases at V and 2 bases at J, with 10 bases between the two ends.

The V call is TRBV2, the J call TRBJ1-1; D is unclear. CDR1 SNHLY and CDR2 FYNNEI come from the germline V gene. V lost 6 bases and J lost 4, with 12 bases in between. The CDR3 spans 13 residues. CDR3 DNA sequence: TGTGCCAGCAGCGAGCCAGGTAGCACTGAAGCTTTCTTT. This gives the protein CASSEPGSTEAFF.

This CDR3 is CASSQSPQGPGNTIYF. In nucleotides, the CDR3 is TGTGCCAGCAGTCAATCCCCGCAGGGCCCTGGAAACACCATATATTTT. This chain connects TRBV12-3 or TRBV12-4 to TRBJ1-3; maybe TRBD1 (5 bases). The CDR3 sequence is 16 residues long. The V end lost 5 bases, the J end lost 2 bases, and 16 bases lay between the germline ends.

V usage is TRBV7-3 and J usage is TRBJ2-1; D is unclear. V gave up 0 bases and J gave up 10 bases, with 13 bases separating them. CDR3 length: 14 residues. Germline loops: CDR1 SGHTA, CDR2 FQGTGA. CDR3 residues: CASSLTLDGMEQFF. CDR3 nucleotides: TGTGCCAGCAGCTTAACGTTAGATGGGATGGAGCAGTTCTTC.

This clonotype was observed a handful of times. This chain joins TRBV12-5 and TRBJ2-1, with TRBD2 identical over 7 bases. With 5 bases clipped from V and 9 bases from J, the junction kept 13 bases outside the gene matches. The germline gives CDR1 LGHNT, CDR2 FRNRAP. The CDR3 totals 15 residues. The CDR3 spells CASGPGAGSGVEQFF. The DNA of the CDR3 is TGTGCTAGTGGTCCCGGAGCGGGAAGCGGAGTTGAGCAGTTCTTC.

This clonotype is classed as medium-sized (0.01 to 0.1%). This rearrangement joins TRBV7-2 to TRBJ2-5; no clear D gene. The CDR3 sequence is 12 residues long. The V gene's germline CDR1 is SGHTA and CDR2 FQGNSA. Between the trimmed V and J ends, which lost 3 bases and 5 bases, there was a span of 7 bases. Written as DNA, the CDR3 is TGTGCCAGCAGCTTCATGGGGGAGACCCAGTACTTC. It encodes CASSFMGETQYF. The full variable domain, with the rest looked up from reference TRBV7-2 and TRBJ2-5, is GAGVSQSPSNKVTEKGKDVELRCDPISGHTALYWYRQSLGQGLEFLIYFQGNSAPDKSGLPSDRFSAERTGGSVSTLTIQRTQQEDSAVYLCASSFMGETQYFGPGTRLLVL.

The rearrangement joins TRBV7-3 to TRBJ2-5; D is possibly TRBD2 (6 bases). Deletions cut 2 bases from V and 5 bases from J, with 12 bases between. The CDR3 spans 14 residues. Looked up from germline, CDR1 is SGHTA and CDR2 is FQGTGA. CDR3 nucleotides: TGTGCCAGCAGCTTAGTTTGGGGGGACGAGACCCAGTACTTC. Protein sequence: CASSLVWGDETQYF.

The chain combines TRBV5-6 with TRBJ2-7; 9 bases are shared with TRBD2. Germline V gene sequence: CDR1 SGHDT, CDR2 YYEEEE. This CDR3 contains 15 residues. Losses at the gene ends were 5 bases for V and 6 bases for J; bases not matched to a gene: 12. The CDR3 loop is CASRWRTSAVFEQYF. CDR3 coding DNA: TGTGCCAGCAGATGGAGGACTAGCGCCGTTTTCGAGCAGTACTTC.

CDR3: CAISPSTGEFEKLFF. The CDR3, as DNA: TGTGCCATCAGCCCATCGACAGGGGAGTTTGAAAAACTGTTTTTT. The gene calls are TRBV10-3 and TRBJ1-4, with 8 positions matching TRBD1. Trimming at V came to 6 bases and at J to 7 bases, leaving 10 bases not matched to a gene. CDR1 and CDR2 (germline): ENHRY, SYGVKD. The CDR3 contains 15 residues.

The chain uses TRBV29-1 and TRBJ1-2; 7 nucleotides agree with TRBD1. CDR1 is SQVTM, CDR2 ANQGSEA, per germline. The J segment lost 2 bases and the V segment lost 6 bases, leaving 9 bases of the junction unmatched. The CDR3 is 14 amino acids. The CDR3 nucleotides are TGCAGCGTCGATAGGGACAGAGGAAACTATGGCTACACCTTC. Its protein is CSVDRDRGNYGYTF.

The genes are TRBV5-5 and TRBJ1-1; the D is unclear. The CDR3 loop spans 16 amino acids. Looked up from germline, CDR1 is SGHKS and CDR2 is YYEKEE (reference sequence). V was cut by 2 bases and J by 2 bases, with 16 bases left in between. The CDR3 DNA follows: TGTGCCAGCAGCTTAGGACCGATCGCGGCTAACACTGAAGCTTTCTTT. Translation gives CASSLGPIAANTEAFF.

The genes are TRBV20-1 and TRBJ1-2, with D possibly matching TRBD1 (6 bases). The V end lost 4 bases, the J end lost 7 bases, and 19 bases lay between the germline ends. The CDR3 is 14 amino acids. Germline V gene lookup returns CDR1 DFQATT and CDR2 SNEGSKA (reference sequence). For the CDR3, the DNA is TGCAGTGCTACTAATACCGCGGGGGGCGGTGGCTACACCTTC. The encoded protein is CSATNTAGGGGYTF.

Only a few counts were recorded for this clonotype. The J gene is TRBJ1-5, the V gene TRBV20-1; TRBD1 might be the D (6 bases). The CDR3 contains 15 residues. The V gene's germline CDR1 is DFQATT and CDR2 SNEGSKA (reference sequence). The ends were cut back, 5 bases at V and 5 bases at J, with 19 bases in the middle. CDR3 protein: CSAGGEEGGYQPQHF. The CDR3 DNA is TGCAGTGCTGGGGGGGAGGAAGGGGGATATCAGCCCCAGCATTTT.

The CDR3 DNA follows: TGTGCCAGCAGCCAAGAGGGTGGCGGGTACGCCGGGGAGCTGTTTTTT. Its translation is CASSQEGGGYAGELFF. V and J are TRBV4-2 and TRBJ2-2; TRBD2 might be the D (5 bases). Per germline, CDR1 LGHNA and CDR2 YNFKEQ. The V and J ends lost 0 bases and 6 bases respectively, with 14 bases between them. This CDR3 has 16 residues.

The V call is TRBV12-3 or TRBV12-4, the J call TRBJ2-1, with TRBD1 as a possible D gene (5 bases). The V end was cut by 7 bases, the J end by 9 bases, with 16 bases between. The CDR3 totals 13 residues. The CDR3 sequence is CASNEGAPGEQFF. The DNA for the CDR3 is TGTGCCAGCAATGAAGGGGCCCCCGGTGAGCAGTTCTTC.

This clonotype was counted between two and nine times. This sequence joins TRBV7-9 and TRBJ2-1; TRBD1 aligns across 10 bases. V was pared by 7 bases and J by 4 bases, with 4 bases of the junction left unmatched. The CDR3 covers 14 residues. Germline loops: CDR1 SEHNR, CDR2 FQNEAQ (reference sequence). The CDR3 reads CASMGTGDYNEQFF. CDR3 bases: TGTGCCAGCATGGGGACAGGGGATTACAATGAGCAGTTCTTC. Drawing the rest from reference TRBV7-9 and TRBJ2-1, the complete variable domain is DTGVSQNPRHKITKRGQNVTFRCDPISEHNRLYWYRQTLGQGPEFLTYFQNEAQLEKSRLLSDRFSAERPKGSFSTLEIQRTEQGDSAMYLCASMGTGDYNEQFFGPGTRLTVL.

This clonotype was counted between two and nine times. In DNA, the CDR3 is TGTGCCAGCAGTGTACAGAGTTCGCAGCAGCCCCAGCATTTT. Protein product: CASSVQSSQQPQHF. V usage is TRBV12-3 or TRBV12-4 and J usage is TRBJ1-5; no clear D. V lost 5 bases to trimming and J lost 7 bases, with 15 bases between them. CDR3 length: 14 amino acids.

This clonotype was seen a handful of times. The chain links TRBV18 to TRBJ2-2, with 10 bases aligning to TRBD2. The CDR3 covers 15 residues. The germline CDR1 and CDR2 sequences are KGHSH and LQKENI. With V trimmed by 2 bases and J by 5 bases, 2 bases remained unmatched. CDR3: CASSPAAGGTGELFF. The CDR3 DNA follows: TGTGCCAGCTCACCAGCAGCGGGAGGGACCGGGGAGCTGTTTTTT.

The chain links TRBV19 to TRBJ2-3; D tentatively fits TRBD1 or TRBD2 (5 bases each). V gave up 8 bases and J gave up 1 base, with 10 bases separating them. Germline V gene data show CDR1 as LNHDA and CDR2 as SQIVND (reference sequence). This CDR3 is built from 13 residues. The CDR3 here is CASYGDGTDTQYF. DNA of the CDR3: TGTGCCAGTTACGGGGACGGCACAGATACGCAGTATTTT.